The 27 T cell receptor beta chains below were found in one sample sequenced in a study of blood T cell repertoires in COVID-19. Produced via immunoSEQ multiplex PCR; TCRdb's table is partial and in-frame only. This table holds over 55,000 clones, about 80% found once. The sample comprised peripheral blood. Receptors were obtained from a man older than 75 with COVID-19, enrolled during active disease.

The V gene is TRBV2, the J gene TRBJ1-4, with D perhaps TRBD1 (6 bases). The germline V and J ends were trimmed by 5 bases and 1 base, with 8 bases remaining between them. The CDR3 is made up of 14 amino acids. Per germline, CDR1 SNHLY and CDR2 FYNNEI. The CDR3 nucleotides are TGTGCCAGCAGTCCACAGGGAACTAATGAAAAACTGTTTTTT. Protein sequence: CASSPQGTNEKLFF.

V is TRBV14 and J is TRBJ2-1, with a weak D call TRBD1 (6 bases). The V end was cut by 4 bases, the J end by 2 bases, with 9 bases between. The V gene's germline CDR1 is SGHDN and CDR2 FVKESK. The CDR3 consists of 14 residues. DNA for the CDR3: TGTGCCAGCAGCCCGACAGGCCCCTACAATGAGCAGTTCTTC. It yields the protein CASSPTGPYNEQFF.

The chain joins TRBV12-3 or TRBV12-4 to TRBJ2-7; possible D gene TRBD2, 6 bases. The CDR3 runs 12 residues. With 6 bases removed from V and 3 bases from J, the gap between germline ends came to 9 bases. The CDR3 protein is CASRLGGYEQYF. The CDR3 DNA reads as TGTGCCAGCAGACTCGGGGGCTACGAGCAGTACTTC.

This chain links TRBV6-2 or TRBV6-3 with TRBJ2-5; no clear D gene. CDR1 is MNHEY and CDR2 is SVGEGT in the germline V gene. The CDR3 sequence is 15 residues long. Trimming pared 2 bases from V and 4 bases from J, leaving 14 bases between. CDR3 bases: TGTGCCAGCAGTTACCAGAGGTTGCAATCAGAGACCCAGTACTTC. Translating it yields CASSYQRLQSETQYF.

This clone was seen more than once but under ten times. The chain links TRBV6-5 to TRBJ1-2, with D perhaps TRBD1 (6 bases). The CDR3 is made up of 13 amino acids. Trimming removed 6 bases from V and 1 base from J, with 9 bases in between. Germline CDR1 MNHEY, CDR2 SVGAGI. CDR3 bases: TGTGCCAGCAGCCCGGACAGTAACTATGGCTACACCTTC. Its translation: CASSPDSNYGYTF.

The J gene is TRBJ1-5, the V gene TRBV5-1; 11 bases agree with TRBD1. After removal of 4 bases from V and 7 bases from J, the junction contained 4 bases not matched to a gene. Looked up from germline, CDR1 is SGHRS and CDR2 is YFSETQ. CDR3 length: 14 amino acids. CDR3 region: CASSGGQGGQPQHF. CDR3 sequence (DNA): TGCGCCAGCAGCGGGGGACAGGGGGGACAGCCCCAGCATTTT. Combining the CDR3 with reference TRBV5-1 and TRBJ1-5 gives the whole variable domain KAGVTQTPRYLIKTRGQQVTLSCSPISGHRSVSWYQQTPGQGLQFLFEYFSETQRNKGNFPGRFSGRQFSNSRSEMNVSTLELGDSALYLCASSGGQGGQPQHFGDGTRLSIL.

This sequence joins TRBV9 and TRBJ2-2, with D hard to call. CDR3 length equals 12 residues. Deletions cut 2 bases from V and 4 bases from J, with 3 bases between. Germline V lookup: CDR1 SGDLS, CDR2 YYNGEE. Here the CDR3 DNA reads TGTGCCAGCAGCGTGAGCACCGGGGAGCTGTTTTTT. Translation: CASSVSTGELFF.

This chain connects TRBV29-1 to TRBJ1-1; no definite D call. Germline V lookup: CDR1 SQVTM, CDR2 ANQGSEA. The CDR3 totals 14 residues. The V end was cut by 1 base, the J end by 3 bases, with 12 bases between. This chain's CDR3 is CSVEGRAEDTEAFF. The CDR3 nucleotides are TGCAGCGTTGAAGGGAGAGCGGAGGACACTGAAGCTTTCTTT.

The chain couples TRBV7-6 to TRBJ2-5; 7 bases are shared with TRBD1. This CDR3 has 13 amino acids. V dropped 5 bases and J dropped 5; count of bases not matched to a gene: 5. The germline V gene encodes CDR1 SGHVS and CDR2 FNYEAQ. The CDR3 DNA sequence: TGTGCCAGCAGCATGACAGGGCGGGAGACCCAGTACTTC. It codes for CASSMTGRETQYF.

The DNA of the CDR3 is TGTGCCATCAGTGACCTACAGGGTGGGGGACAGCCCCAGCATTTT. It codes for CAISDLQGGGQPQHF. V is TRBV10-3 and J is TRBJ1-5; possible D gene TRBD1, 6 bases. V dropped 3 bases and J dropped 7 bases, with 16 bases sitting between them. Germline CDR1 reads ENHRY; CDR2 reads SYGVKD. This CDR3 is built from 15 residues.

The V gene is TRBV19, the J gene TRBJ2-1; TRBD2 might be the D (6 bases). The CDR3 covers 15 residues. CDR1 LNHDA and CDR2 SQIVND come from the germline V gene (reference sequence). Trimming took 5 bases from V and 6 from J, leaving 17 bases between them. The CDR3 DNA sequence: TGTGCCAGTAGTCCCGGGGGTCCCCTCGTCAATGAGCAGTTCTTC. Residues: CASSPGGPLVNEQFF.

J is TRBJ1-2 and V is TRBV18, with D perhaps TRBD1 (6 bases). The germline CDR1 and CDR2 sequences are KGHSH and LQKENI. V was shortened by 2 bases and J by 4 bases, with 11 bases between the two germline ends. The CDR3 sequence is 14 residues long. CDR3 DNA sequence: TGTGCCAGCTCACCAGGGGCAGGGGCCTATGGCTACACCTTC. Translated, it gives CASSPGAGAYGYTF.

This sequence joins TRBV6-2 or TRBV6-3 and TRBJ2-1, with TRBD2 matching 8 bases. V lost 4 bases, J lost 8 bases, and 7 bases stayed unmatched. The CDR3 covers 14 residues. Germline loops: CDR1 MNHEY, CDR2 SVGEGT. This chain's CDR3 is CASSSGTRGYEQFF. CDR3 DNA: TGTGCCAGCAGTTCTGGGACTAGAGGCTATGAGCAGTTCTTC.

This sequence joins TRBV7-2 and TRBJ1-5; maybe TRBD1 (6 bases). Per germline, CDR1 SGHTA and CDR2 FQGNSA. Trimming removed 7 bases at V and 7 bases at J, with 14 bases between. This CDR3 comprises 13 residues. DNA for the CDR3: TGTGCCAGCACCTCACAGGGAAGCCAGCCCCAGCATTTT. This gives the protein CASTSQGSQPQHF.

CDR3 protein: CASNLNTEAFF. CDR3 coding DNA: TGTGCCAGCAACTTGAACACTGAAGCTTTCTTT. The rearrangement joins TRBV11-2 to TRBJ1-1; D gene unclear. From germline, CDR1 is SGHAT and CDR2 FQNNGV. This CDR3 region has 11 residues. The V and J ends lost 7 bases and 0 bases respectively, with 3 bases between them.

The gene calls are TRBV10-3 and TRBJ1-5, with D uncertain. This CDR3 has 14 residues. With 5 bases removed from V and 1 base from J, the gap between germline ends came to 9 bases. Per germline, CDR1 ENHRY and CDR2 SYGVKD. In nucleotides, the CDR3 is TGTGCCATCAGTACCGGAGTGAGCAATCAGCCCCAGCATTTT. Translated, it gives CAISTGVSNQPQHF.

Only a few counts were recorded for this clone. The chain combines TRBV24-1 with TRBJ2-1, with 8 bases that match TRBD2. Per the germline V gene, CDR1 is KGHDR and CDR2 is SFDVKD. The CDR3 runs 15 residues. V lost 7 bases, J lost 4 bases, and 8 bases stayed unmatched. CDR3 sequence: CATRTTGGPYNEQFF. In DNA form, the CDR3 reads TGTGCCACCAGAACTACGGGAGGGCCGTACAATGAGCAGTTCTTC.

This chain joins TRBV3-1 (or the pseudogene TRBV3-2) and TRBJ1-2; D is unresolved. The CDR3 has 13 residues. Trimming took 0 bases from V and 4 from J, leaving 6 bases between them. CDR1 is LGHDT and CDR2 is YNNKEL in the germline V gene (reference sequence). The CDR3 nucleotides are TGTGCCAGCAGCCAAGATGGCAGCTATGGCTACACCTTC. Protein product: CASSQDGSYGYTF.

The J gene is TRBJ2-1, the V gene TRBV24-1; D possibly corresponds to TRBD2 (5 bases). Germline V gene data show CDR1 as KGHDR and CDR2 as SFDVKD. V was cut by 1 base and J by 6 bases, with 12 bases left in between. The CDR3 has 15 residues. The CDR3 spells CATSDFGGSLNEQFF. CDR3 DNA sequence: TGTGCCACCAGTGATTTTGGCGGGTCCCTCAATGAGCAGTTCTTC.

The J gene is TRBJ1-5, the V gene TRBV7-2; 8 positions match TRBD1. The CDR3 is 15 amino acids. Unmatched junction bases numbered 3, after V lost 1 base and J lost 4 bases. CDR1 is SGHTA, CDR2 FQGNSA, per germline. CDR3 DNA: TGTGCCAGCAGCTTAGTGACAGGGGTGAATCAGCCCCAGCATTTT. Amino acid sequence: CASSLVTGVNQPQHF. Based on the CDR3 plus reference TRBV7-2 and TRBJ1-5, the full variable domain is GAGVSQSPSNKVTEKGKDVELRCDPISGHTALYWYRQSLGQGLEFLIYFQGNSAPDKSGLPSDRFSAERTGGSVSTLTIQRTQQEDSAVYLCASSLVTGVNQPQHFGDGTRLSIL.

The genes are TRBV11-2 and TRBJ2-7; 8 nucleotides line up with TRBD2. The V segment lost 1 base and the J segment 7 bases; nucleotides outside the gene matches: 9. This CDR3 spans 15 amino acids. Germline V lookup: CDR1 SGHAT, CDR2 FQNNGV. CDR3 nucleotide sequence: TGTGCCAGCAGCTTAGGGCCGGGGGGGCGCCGGGAGCAGTACGTC. Its protein is CASSLGPGGRREQYV.

The gene calls are TRBV5-6 and TRBJ2-7; 7 positions match TRBD1. The CDR3 runs to 12 residues. V was clipped by 5 bases and J by 5 bases; unmatched bases: 4. Germline-derived CDR1 and CDR2 are SGHDT and YYEEEE. The CDR3 coding sequence is TGTGCCAGCAGATCGACAGGGAACGAGCAGTACTTC. It is translated as CASRSTGNEQYF.

The V gene is TRBV20-1, the J gene TRBJ2-3; 12 bases map to TRBD2. Trimming took 3 bases from V and 6 from J; bases not matched to a gene: 7. The CDR3 is 15 amino acids. Germline CDR1 DFQATT, CDR2 SNEGSKA (reference sequence). The CDR3 here is CSASPLAGGPDTQYF. DNA of the CDR3: TGCAGTGCTAGTCCACTAGCGGGAGGCCCTGATACGCAGTATTTT.

The CDR3 DNA follows: TGTGCCAGCTCACCTGCGGCGGGGGACAATGAGCAGTTCTTC. Protein product: CASSPAAGDNEQFF. V usage is TRBV18 and J usage is TRBJ2-1, with TRBD2 identical over 7 bases. Trimming cost V 3 bases and J 5 bases; bases outside gene matches: 4. The CDR3 has 14 amino acids. Per germline, CDR1 KGHSH and CDR2 LQKENI.

J is TRBJ2-1 and V is TRBV11-2, with 7 bases identical to TRBD2. Germline V lookup: CDR1 SGHAT, CDR2 FQNNGV. J gave up 2 bases and V 8 bases, and 3 bases lay outside the gene matches. The CDR3 totals 13 residues. The CDR3 spells CASGGSAYNEQFF. The CDR3, as DNA: TGTGCCAGCGGCGGGAGCGCCTACAATGAGCAGTTCTTC.

This chain connects TRBV5-5 to TRBJ1-2; 7 nucleotides line up with TRBD1. Germline assignment: CDR1 SGHKS and CDR2 YYEKEE (reference sequence). The trim removed 2 bases at V and 2 bases at J, leaving 12 bases unmatched. This CDR3 comprises 17 residues. CDR3 residues: CASSFLGLRGTNYGYTF. The CDR3 region has the DNA TGTGCCAGCAGCTTCTTGGGTCTCAGGGGGACCAACTATGGCTACACCTTC.

This clone was seen only once. The rearrangement joins TRBV5-1 to TRBJ1-2; 8 bases line up with TRBD1. The CDR3 extends over 17 amino acids. From germline, CDR1 is SGHRS and CDR2 YFSETQ. The ends lost 4 bases at V and 2 bases at J; junction bases unmatched: 13. The CDR3 sequence is CASSLRQGNDINYGYTF. The CDR3 coding sequence is TGCGCCAGCAGCCTCAGACAGGGGAACGATATCAACTATGGCTACACCTTC.